The rows below give T cell receptor beta chains drawn from one sample of a study of blood T cells in healthy people across ages. TCRdb processed the 5' RACE reads anew with MiXCR; each CDR3 protein has one entry. The data contain over a million distinct CDR3 sequences, 42% of them singletons. The specimen was blood. These receptors were obtained from a woman aged 18-29 years in good health. CDR3s include the opening cysteine and the closing phenylalanine or tryptophan. A D gene is named only where the DNA matches it firmly. The size entry is marked missing in some rows and otherwise reads once, few, many or a size class.

>NA|TRBJ1-2|once|TRBV7-2
CASSLGRLNGYTF
TGTGCCAGCAGCTTAGGAAGGTTGAATGGCTACACCTTC
>NA|TRBJ2-1|few|TRBV2
CASSARVEGNEQFF
TGTGCCAGCAGTGCAAGGGTGGAAGGCAATGAGCAGTTCTTC
>NA|TRBJ2-7|NA|TRBV6-6
CASIEGSGSYEQYF
TGTGCCAGCATCGAAGGCAGCGGATCCTACGAGCAGTACTTC
>NA|TRBJ1-2|NA|TRBV7-2
CASSLRQEGYTF
TGTGCCAGCAGCTTACGGCAGGAAGGCTACACCTTC
>NA|TRBJ2-5|NA|TRBV29-1
CSVEGRIQETQYF
TGCAGCGTTGAAGGTCGGATCCAAGAGACCCAGTACTTC
>TRBD2|TRBJ2-1|NA|TRBV4-3
CASSHRMTASGRAGHEQFF
TGCGCCAGCAGCCACAGAATGACGGCTAGCGGGAGGGCCGGGCATGAGCAGTTCTTC
>NA|TRBJ2-1|few|TRBV7-2
CASSWRYEQFF
TGTGCCAGCAGCTGGAGGTATGAGCAGTTCTTC
>TRBD1|TRBJ2-1|once|TRBV27
CASSKRDRGQGYNEQFF
TGTGCCAGCAGCAAGAGGGACAGGGGACAAGGTTACAATGAGCAGTTCTTC
>NA|TRBJ1-5|once|TRBV30
CAWSPPNQPQHF
TGTGCCTGGAGCCCGCCCAATCAGCCCCAGCATTTT
>NA|TRBJ2-1|NA|TRBV21-1
CASSKVEGQGGSYNEQFF
TGTGCCAGCAGCAAAGTCGAAGGACAGGGGGGCTCCTACAATGAGCAGTTCTTC
>TRBD1|TRBJ1-2|NA|TRBV4-3
CASSHQNRDRIYGYTF
TGCGCCAGCAGCCATCAGAACCGGGACAGGATCTATGGCTACACCTTC
>NA|TRBJ2-6|NA|TRBV7-6
CASSLGAGRTGANVLTF
TGTGCCAGCAGCTTAGGGGCGGGGCGGACTGGGGCCAACGTCCTGACTTTC
>NA|TRBJ2-2|once|TRBV20-1
CSASRQWNTGELFF
TGCAGTGCTAGTAGACAGTGGAACACCGGGGAGCTGTTTTTT
>NA|TRBJ2-3|NA|TRBV20-1
CSAPLGLASTDTQYF
TGCAGTGCTCCCTTGGGACTGGCTAGCACAGATACGCAGTATTTT
>NA|TRBJ1-4|NA|TRBV7-9
CASNLVPTSNANEKLFF
TGTGCCAGCAACTTAGTTCCGACCTCTAACGCAAATGAAAAACTGTTTTTT
>NA|TRBJ2-1|NA|TRBV18
CASSPNWRDFSMRDSYNEQFF
TGTGCCAGCTCACCTAACTGGCGGGACTTCTCGATGCGTGACTCCTACAATGAGCAGTTCTTC
>NA|TRBJ1-3|NA|TRBV20-1
CSARDARGSGNTIYF
TGCAGTGCTAGAGATGCCAGGGGCTCTGGAAACACCATATATTTT
>TRBD1|TRBJ2-3|NA|TRBV20-1
CSASGQGHTDTQYF
TGCAGTGCATCGGGACAGGGGCACACAGATACGCAGTATTTT
>NA|TRBJ2-1|NA|TRBV2
CASIDYNEQFF
TGTGCCAGCATAGATTATAATGAGCAGTTCTTC
>NA|TRBJ2-1|many|TRBV6-5
CASSYRSSYNEQFF
TGTGCCAGCAGTTATAGGAGCTCCTACAATGAGCAGTTCTTC
>TRBD1|TRBJ2-7|NA|TRBV27
CASSLGQGWNEQYF
TGTGCCAGCAGTTTGGGACAGGGGTGGAACGAGCAGTACTTC
>TRBD2|TRBJ2-5|NA|TRBV2
CASSEILAGGETQYF
TGTGCCAGCAGTGAAATCCTAGCGGGAGGGGAGACCCAGTACTTC
>NA|TRBJ1-5|few|TRBV6-2/TRBV6-3
CASSWGTFSNQPQHF
TGTGCCAGCAGTTGGGGGACGTTTTCCAATCAGCCCCAGCATTTT
>NA|TRBJ2-3|few|TRBV20-1
CSAISGLITDTQYF
TGCAGTGCTATTTCGGGACTTATCACAGATACGCAGTATTTT
>TRBD1|TRBJ1-1|NA|TRBV4-1
CASSQPDRDTEAFF
TGCGCCAGCAGCCAGCCAGACAGGGACACTGAAGCTTTCTTT
>TRBD2|TRBJ2-7|NA|TRBV20-1
CSARDPLAESLEQYF
TGCAGTGCTAGAGATCCACTAGCGGAAAGCCTCGAGCAGTACTTC
>TRBD1|TRBJ2-4|NA|TRBV12-3/TRBV12-4
CASKPPPRGAKNIQYF
TGTGCCAGCAAGCCACCCCCCAGGGGGGCCAAAAACATTCAGTACTTC
>NA|TRBJ1-5|few|TRBV10-3
CATNQGWGSNQPQHF
TGTGCCACAAACCAGGGTTGGGGTAGCAATCAGCCCCAGCATTTT
>NA|TRBJ1-2|few|TRBV4-1
CASSQDPQLHYGYTF
TGCGCCAGCAGCCAAGATCCGCAGCTACACTATGGCTACACCTTC
>NA|TRBJ2-1|few|TRBV29-1
CSVDVVELGREQFF
TGCAGCGTTGACGTCGTAGAATTAGGTCGCGAGCAGTTCTTC
>TRBD1|TRBJ2-5|NA|TRBV20-1
CSALLTGGFQETQYF
TGCAGTGCCCTCCTGACAGGGGGTTTCCAAGAGACCCAGTACTTC
>NA|TRBJ1-1|NA|TRBV4-3
CASSQAWTVNTEAFF
TGCGCCAGCAGTCAAGCTTGGACGGTTAACACTGAAGCTTTCTTT
>TRBD1|TRBJ1-4|few|TRBV7-9
CATNRGRVNEKLFF
TGTGCCACTAACAGGGGACGGGTTAATGAAAAACTGTTTTTT
>NA|TRBJ2-7|few|TRBV20-1
CSARDHVAATTYEQYF
TGCAGTGCTAGAGATCATGTGGCAGCGACTACCTACGAGCAGTACTTC
>NA|TRBJ1-2|few|TRBV12-3/TRBV12-4
CASSSGRRWGNYGYTF
TGTGCCAGCAGTTCTGGCAGGAGGTGGGGTAACTATGGCTACACCTTC
>TRBD1|TRBJ1-2|NA|TRBV15
CATSREITGALPYGYTF
TGTGCCACCAGCAGAGAGATTACAGGGGCCCTACCTTATGGCTACACCTTC
>NA|TRBJ2-3|NA|TRBV20-1
CSANRVFADTQYF
TGCAGTGCCAATCGAGTCTTTGCAGATACGCAGTATTTT
>NA|TRBJ2-5|NA|TRBV12-3/TRBV12-4
CASATGNAETQYF
TGTGCCAGCGCCACCGGCAATGCAGAGACCCAGTACTTC
>NA|TRBJ2-3|NA|TRBV30
CARSTGIGTDTQYF
TGTGCCAGATCGACCGGGATAGGGACAGATACGCAGTATTTT
>TRBD1|TRBJ1-2|NA|TRBV5-1
CASSPLTGGNYGYTF
TGCGCCAGCAGCCCGCTGACAGGGGGCAACTATGGCTACACCTTC
>NA|TRBJ1-1|NA|TRBV27
CASAQGTEAFF
TGTGCCAGCGCCCAGGGCACTGAAGCTTTCTTT
>NA|TRBJ1-1|once|TRBV5-1
CASSLAGWDTEAFF
TGCGCCAGCAGCTTGGCCGGGTGGGACACTGAAGCTTTCTTT
>NA|TRBJ1-1|few|TRBV6-5
CASSYPGTTEAFF
TGTGCCAGCAGTTACCCCGGTACCACTGAAGCTTTCTTT
>NA|TRBJ1-1|NA|TRBV20-1
CSARGLWGNTEAFF
TGCAGTGCTAGGGGCCTGTGGGGGAACACTGAAGCTTTCTTT
>NA|TRBJ2-6|NA|TRBV2
CASSEALAGANVLTF
TGTGCCAGCAGTGAAGCATTGGCGGGGGCCAACGTCCTGACTTTC
>TRBD2|TRBJ2-1|few|TRBV29-1
CSVRGFLAAKLRNEQFF
TGCAGCGTTCGGGGATTTCTAGCGGCGAAACTACGCAATGAGCAGTTCTTC
>NA|TRBJ2-5|NA|TRBV7-9
CASSLAGVKETQYF
TGTGCCAGCAGCTTAGCGGGGGTAAAAGAGACCCAGTACTTC
>NA|TRBJ1-2|NA|TRBV6-2/TRBV6-3
CASSVVINYGYTF
TGTGCCAGCAGCGTGGTTATCAACTATGGCTACACCTTC
>NA|TRBJ1-6|NA|TRBV12-3/TRBV12-4
CASSSVPYNSPLHF
TGTGCCAGCAGTTCAGTCCCGTATAATTCACCCCTCCACTTT